Only one count was recorded for the clone carrying this TCR beta chain. One Seattle source followed patients from active infection through their disease course. CDR3 size: 11 residues. The V and J ends lost 3 bases and 4 bases respectively, with 4 bases between them. CDR1 is DFQATT and CDR2 is SNEGSKA in the germline V gene (reference sequence). In the original processing: Reference gene primer amplification gave estimated nucleated cell counts. Measured with immunoSEQ multiplex PCR; TCRdb has only the in-frame clones, and not every one. From that table come the V and J calls and clone size; the DNA was used to work out D and trimming. Seen here are 350,000 to 450,000 clones, about 86% observed once, and the top ten hold roughly 7.1%. This entry comes from a study of blood T cell repertoires in COVID-19. Across the whole study: Italy, Spain and the United States were the sources of the convalescent and acute COVID-19 samples.

The specimen sequenced was peripheral blood. The clonotype originates from a woman between 55 and 75 years old with COVID-19, enrolled during active disease. This chain uses TRBV20-1 with TRBJ2-1; D unresolved. CDR3 loop: CSASRYNEQFF. The CDR3 nucleotides read TGCAGTGCTAGTCGGTACAATGAGCAGTTCTTC.